A single sample is the source of the 20 T cell receptor beta chains below, sequenced in a study of cytomegalovirus exposure and HLA in healthy donors. The PCR ran on 60 Vbeta and 13 Jbeta primers. Using immunoSEQ multiplex PCR, the repertoire was profiled, and TCRdb retains in-frame clones only, with some absent. This sample's table has more than 45,000 clones. The sample comprised PBMCs. Receptors originate from a woman aged 40 to 55 in good health and CMV-seronegative.

The V call is TRBV7-3, the J call TRBJ2-6; D is undetermined. Trimming took off 2 bases at V and 2 bases at J, with 4 bases between the two ends. The germline CDR1 and CDR2 sequences are SGHTA and FQGTGA. The CDR3 length is 14 residues. Here the CDR3 DNA reads TGTGCCAGCAGCTTAGGAGCTGGGGCCAACGTCCTGACTTTC. It encodes CASSLGAGANVLTF.

V and J are TRBV18 and TRBJ1-3, with TRBD1 matching over 8 bases. Germline CDR1 is KGHSH and CDR2 is LQKENI. J lost 0 bases, V lost 4 bases, and 5 bases had no gene match. The CDR3 is made up of 16 amino acids. CDR3 in DNA: TGTGCCAGCTCACTCCAGGGGGCCCGCTCTGGAAACACCATATATTTT. The encoded protein is CASSLQGARSGNTIYF.

This chain connects TRBV6-4 to TRBJ2-3, with a possible D match to TRBD2 (6 bases). V lost 2 bases and J 4 bases, leaving 7 bases between the germline ends. CDR3 length: 13 residues. The germline CDR1 and CDR2 sequences are MRHNA and SNTAGT. CDR3 protein: CASSDGEADTQYF. The CDR3 DNA is TGTGCCAGCAGTGACGGGGAGGCAGATACGCAGTATTTT.

The chain has TRBV9 and TRBJ2-6; D is unresolved. The CDR3 loop spans 13 amino acids. V was cut by 6 bases and J by 1 base, with 5 bases left in between. Germline V lookup: CDR1 SGDLS, CDR2 YYNGEE. This chain's CDR3 is CASTTSGANVLTF. The CDR3 region has the DNA TGTGCCAGCACCACTTCTGGGGCCAACGTCCTGACTTTC.

This chain joins TRBV7-6 and TRBJ2-7; 10 bases match TRBD2. With V trimmed by 4 bases and J by 4 bases, 7 bases remained unmatched. CDR3 length equals 15 residues. Germline V gene data show CDR1 as SGHVS and CDR2 as FNYEAQ. The CDR3 loop is CASSSSGGGKYEQYF. The CDR3 DNA reads TGTGCCAGCAGCTCGAGCGGGGGGGGCAAGTACGAGCAGTACTTC.

The chain recombines TRBV19 with TRBJ1-3, with D possibly being TRBD1 (6 bases). Per germline, CDR1 LNHDA and CDR2 SQIVND (reference sequence). The V end was cut by 10 bases, the J end by 12 bases, with 28 bases between. This CDR3 comprises 15 residues. The CDR3 DNA reads TGTGCCACCAAGAGGGGACACCCAACAATGGACAACATATATTTT. Amino acids: CATKRGHPTMDNIYF. The full variable domain, its missing parts supplied by reference TRBV19 and TRBJ1-3, is DGGITQSPKYLFRKEGQNVTLSCEQNLNHDAMYWYRQDPGQGLRLIYYSQIVNDFQKGDIAEGYSVSREKKESFPLTVTSAQKNPTAFYLCATKRGHPTMDNIYFGEGSWLTVV.

This chain connects TRBV7-9 to TRBJ1-6; D is unclear. Trimming removed 5 bases at V and 14 bases at J, with 22 bases between. The CDR3 covers 15 residues. Germline V CDR1 and CDR2: SEHNR, FQNEAQ (reference sequence). The CDR3 sequence: CASSPAGSEMRALHF. As DNA, the CDR3 is TGTGCCAGCAGCCCGGCCGGGTCGGAGATGAGGGCCCTCCACTTT.

The chain links TRBV9 to TRBJ2-5, with a tentative D call TRBD2 (6 bases). The germline V and J ends were trimmed by 0 bases and 1 base, with 22 bases remaining between them. Germline V gene lookup returns CDR1 SGDLS and CDR2 YYNGEE. This CDR3 comprises 19 residues. The CDR3 DNA follows: TGTGCCAGCAGCGTAGACGGCGGGTGGGGCGGGGTCGTCCAAGAGACCCAGTACTTC. Translated, it gives CASSVDGGWGGVVQETQYF.

As for this clone: Additional DNA sequences in this sample encode the identical CDR3. The chain recombines TRBV6-5 with TRBJ1-6; no clear D. Germline V lookup: CDR1 MNHEY, CDR2 SVGAGI. The V end lost 3 bases, the J end lost 6 bases, and 6 bases lay between the germline ends. The CDR3 is 13 amino acids. The CDR3, as DNA: TGTGCCAGCAGTTATTCCCGTAATTCACCCCTCCACTTT. Translated, it gives CASSYSRNSPLHF.

This chain uses TRBV6-6 with TRBJ2-2; 7 bases map to TRBD2. The CDR3 runs to 16 residues. CDR1 MNHNY and CDR2 SVGAGI come from the germline V gene (reference sequence). The ends lost 6 bases at V and 6 bases at J; junction bases unmatched: 13. As DNA, the CDR3 is TGTGCCAGCAGAAAAGCGGGACGGATAAGTTCCGGGGAGCTGTTTTTT. This translates into CASRKAGRISSGELFF.

The chain links TRBV2 to TRBJ2-7, with D possibly TRBD2 on 6 matching bases. The CDR3 sequence is 17 residues long. V lost 8 bases and J lost 7, with 30 bases in between. Germline lookup yields CDR1 SNHLY and CDR2 FYNNEI. CDR3 coding DNA: TGTGCCAGCGGACCCCAGGAGGGTATTTATTATGGGGGGGAGCAGTACTTC. Translated: CASGPQEGIYYGGEQYF.

The V and J genes are TRBV27 and TRBJ1-4; 7 bases map to TRBD1. The CDR3 totals 17 residues. Germline CDR1 and CDR2: MNHEY and SMNVEV (reference sequence). V lost 6 bases, J lost 2 bases, and 12 bases stayed unmatched. The CDR3 protein is CASSWDRRAATNEKLFF. CDR3 coding DNA: TGTGCCAGCAGCTGGGACAGACGCGCAGCGACTAATGAAAAACTGTTTTTT.

This rearrangement joins TRBV4-1 to TRBJ2-3; no definite D call. Germline assignment: CDR1 MGHRA and CDR2 YSYEKL. Trimming cost V 0 bases and J 5 bases, with 12 bases left between them. This CDR3 is built from 15 residues. Written as DNA, the CDR3 is TGCGCCAGCAGCCAAGAAGGCCCGAGGAGAGATACGCAGTATTTT. Its protein product is CASSQEGPRRDTQYF.

CDR3: CASSESAMGAAAREKLFF. For the CDR3, the DNA is TGTGCCAGCAGTGAAAGCGCCATGGGGGCGGCGGCGAGGGAAAAACTGTTTTTT. The chain joins TRBV6-1 to TRBJ1-4; D possibly corresponds to TRBD1 (6 bases). The CDR3 loop spans 18 amino acids. From germline, CDR1 is MNHNS and CDR2 SASEGT. Trimming cost V 2 bases and J 8 bases, with 24 bases left between them.

The CDR3 protein is CASSSLTGDTEAFF. The CDR3 nucleotides are TGCGCCAGCAGCTCCTTGACGGGGGACACTGAAGCTTTCTTT. The chain employs TRBV5-1 and TRBJ1-1, with a weak D call TRBD1 (5 bases). This CDR3 spans 14 amino acids. Germline CDR1 reads SGHRS; CDR2 reads YFSETQ. V was clipped by 3 bases and J by 3 bases, with 12 bases between them.

CDR3 loop: CASSQGTGASGANVLTF. The CDR3 region has the DNA TGCGCCAGCAGCCAAGGCACAGGGGCGTCTGGGGCCAACGTCCTGACTTTC. The genes are TRBV4-1 and TRBJ2-6; 7 nucleotides line up with TRBD1. This CDR3 spans 17 amino acids. Trimming cost V 1 base and J 1 base; bases outside gene matches: 4. The V gene's germline CDR1 is MGHRA and CDR2 YSYEKL.

The rearrangement links TRBV5-1 to TRBJ2-2; the D gene is possibly TRBD2 (6 bases). The CDR3 totals 13 residues. The germline gives CDR1 SGHRS, CDR2 YFSETQ. The V gene lost 4 bases and the J gene lost 6 bases, with 10 bases spanning the gap. As DNA, the CDR3 is TGCGCCAGCAGCCGGGGGACTGCCGGGGAGCTGTTTTTT. Amino acid sequence: CASSRGTAGELFF.

The chain uses TRBV13 and TRBJ2-7; D may be TRBD2 (5 bases). The ends were cut back, 5 bases at V and 4 bases at J, with 15 bases in the middle. CDR1 and CDR2 from the germline V gene are PRHDT and FYEKMQ (reference sequence). The CDR3 contains 14 residues. The CDR3 DNA is TGTGCCAGCAGCGGAGGCCGGTTGGGGTACGAGCAGTACTTC. This codes for CASSGGRLGYEQYF.

The chain recombines TRBV4-3 with TRBJ2-7; 10 nucleotides match TRBD2. The trim removed 0 bases at V and 3 bases at J, leaving 5 bases unmatched. The CDR3 length is 16 residues. Germline CDR1 LGHNA, CDR2 YSLEER. DNA for the CDR3: TGCGCCAGCAGCCAAGATCAAGGACTAGCGGACTACGAGCAGTACTTC. This encodes CASSQDQGLADYEQYF.

The chain employs TRBV19 and TRBJ1-5; TRBD1 matches at 9 bases. Germline CDR1 and CDR2: LNHDA and SQIVND (reference sequence). V trimming: 5 bases; J trimming: 7 bases; junction bases outside the gene matches: 6. The CDR3 runs 14 residues. The CDR3 bases are TGTGCCAGTAGTGAAACAGGGGGCCGACAGCCCCAGCATTTT. The encoded protein is CASSETGGRQPQHF.